This T cell receptor beta chain appears in the sequencing data of a study of T cell changes during pregnancy in multiple sclerosis. Data came from immunoSEQ multiplex PCR; TCRdb stores just in-frame clones and leaves some out. The data show 40,000 to 55,000 clones, with approximately 90% seen just once and about 2.6% held by the top ten. Germline V gives CDR1 MGHRA, CDR2 YSYEKL. V was clipped by 5 bases and J by 3 bases; unmatched bases: 4. The CDR3 has 13 residues. This clone was found once. J is TRBJ2-7 and V is TRBV4-1, with 7 bases aligning to TRBD1. The source material was CD8+ T cells from peripheral blood mononuclear cells, sampled in the second trimester of pregnancy. This sequence was found in a female donor with multiple sclerosis, enrolled in a pregnancy study. CDR3 nucleotide sequence: TGCGCCAGCAGCGAGACAGGGATCTACGAGCAGTACTTC. This translates into CASSETGIYEQYF.